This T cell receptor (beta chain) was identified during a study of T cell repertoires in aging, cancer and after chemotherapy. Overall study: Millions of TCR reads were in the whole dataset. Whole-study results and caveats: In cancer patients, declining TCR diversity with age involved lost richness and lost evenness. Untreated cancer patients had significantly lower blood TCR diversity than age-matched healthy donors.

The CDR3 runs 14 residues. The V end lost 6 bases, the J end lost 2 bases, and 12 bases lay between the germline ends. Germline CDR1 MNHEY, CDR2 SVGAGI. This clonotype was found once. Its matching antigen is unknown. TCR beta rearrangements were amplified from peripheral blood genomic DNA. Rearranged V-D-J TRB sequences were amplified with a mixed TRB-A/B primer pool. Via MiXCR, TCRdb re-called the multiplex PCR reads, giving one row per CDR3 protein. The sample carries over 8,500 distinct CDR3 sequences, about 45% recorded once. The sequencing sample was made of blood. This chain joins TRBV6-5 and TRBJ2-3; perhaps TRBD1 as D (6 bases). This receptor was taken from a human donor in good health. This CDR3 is CASSLGGPTDTQYF. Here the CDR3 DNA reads TGTGCCAGCAGCTTAGGGGGACCCACAGATACGCAGTATTTT.